Sequencing of this T cell receptor (beta chain) was carried out in a study of T-cell memory formation after mild COVID-19. Study-level information: Clusters were largely donor specific. Notes on the study in general: CD4+ contracting clones were found mainly in CM and EM, and CD8+ ones in EMRA.

TCR alpha and TCR beta cDNA libraries with sample barcodes and UMIs came from 5'RACE using constant-segment primers. Using its own MiXCR run on the 5' RACE reads, TCRdb lists one record per CDR3 protein. The sample carries roughly 600,000 distinct CDR3 sequences, about a sixth recorded once. This clonotype was counted once. Its antigen is currently unknown. V gave up 3 bases and J gave up 11 bases, with 10 bases separating them. The CDR3 has 11 residues. CDR1 and CDR2 (germline): MNHEY, SVGAGI. The clonotype originates from an adult woman who had mild COVID-19 (a few samples of this study predate the infection). Cell type and time point are not known. Sequences were obtained from PBMCs or a T cell subset sorted from them (not recorded which). The chain links TRBV6-5 to TRBJ1-1, with D tentatively TRBD1 (5 bases). CDR3 DNA sequence: TGTGCCAGCAGTTATTGGGGGGAGGCTTTCTTT. As protein: CASSYWGEAFF.